These 14 T cell receptor beta chains were all obtained from the same sample, sequenced in a study of blood T cell repertoires in COVID-19 (dated by TCRdb to 2018 to 2020). Library prep was done by the immunoSEQ multiplex PCR assay. TCRdb took over this immuneACCESS table, retaining in-frame rearrangements with V and J assigned. Such tables are incomplete; in checked studies, under half of the missing clones stem from an unresolved V gene, and the remainder is unexplained. The sample table contains some 83,000 clones; only one count was recorded for 82% of them. Clones ranked in the top ten supply about a fifth of the sample. Sequencing used peripheral blood. All receptors derive from a human donor in a cohort sampled during active COVID-19.

The gene calls are TRBV27 and TRBJ2-1; TRBD2 matches at 9 bases. J gave up 8 bases and V 3 bases, and 5 bases lay outside the gene matches. CDR3 length equals 14 residues. The V gene's germline CDR1 is MNHEY and CDR2 SMNVEV (reference sequence). DNA for the CDR3: TGTGCCAGCAGTTTCCTAGCGGGGAGGGATGAGCAGTTCTTC. Its protein product is CASSFLAGRDEQFF.

The rearrangement joins TRBV28 to TRBJ2-5, with D possibly TRBD2 on 5 matching bases. V shed 5 bases and J shed 2 bases, with 12 bases lying between them. There are 14 residues in the CDR3. Germline assignment: CDR1 MDHEN and CDR2 SYDVKM. The CDR3 spells CASSPWRVQETQYF. In nucleotides, the CDR3 is TGTGCCAGCAGTCCTTGGCGGGTACAAGAGACCCAGTACTTC.

The chain recombines TRBV6-5 with TRBJ1-5; 8 bases fit TRBD1. The V gene end was trimmed by 7 bases and the J gene end by 2 bases; junction bases not matched to a gene: 7. Germline loops: CDR1 MNHEY, CDR2 SVGAGI. The CDR3 length is 15 residues. The CDR3 sequence: CASKPDRVGNQPQHF. DNA for the CDR3: TGTGCCAGCAAACCGGACAGGGTTGGCAATCAGCCCCAGCATTTT.

The genes are TRBV15 and TRBJ2-5, with TRBD1 as a possible D gene (6 bases). The germline gives CDR1 LNHNV, CDR2 YYDKDF (reference sequence). The V end lost 1 base, the J end lost 1 base, and 13 bases lay between the germline ends. The CDR3 length is 16 residues. CDR3 amino acids: CATSRVIGGTQETQYF. The CDR3, as DNA: TGTGCCACCAGCAGAGTTATAGGGGGAACCCAAGAGACCCAGTACTTC.

This chain uses TRBV28 with TRBJ2-1; 7 bases are a match to TRBD1. V lost 5 bases to trimming and J lost 2 bases; unmatched junction nucleotides: 6. Germline CDR1 is MDHEN and CDR2 is SYDVKM. The CDR3 sequence is 15 residues long. CDR3 DNA: TGTGCCAGCAGTCCACGGGACAGTACCTACAATGAGCAGTTCTTC. As protein: CASSPRDSTYNEQFF. Supplemented by reference TRBV28 and TRBJ2-1, the full variable domain reads DVKVTQSSRYLVKRTGEKVFLECVQDMDHENMFWYRQDPGLGLRLIYFSYDVKMKEKGDIPEGYSVSREKKERFSLILESASTNQTSMYLCASSPRDSTYNEQFFGPGTRLTVL.

The rearrangement links TRBV5-1 to TRBJ2-3; 11 bases are a match to TRBD2. This CDR3 is built from 16 residues. Germline assignment: CDR1 SGHRS and CDR2 YFSETQ. Germline trimming cut 3 bases from V and 4 bases from J; bases unmatched to any gene: 7. This CDR3 reads CASSSSGGKMADTQYF. In DNA, the CDR3 is TGCGCCAGCAGCTCTAGCGGGGGGAAAATGGCAGATACGCAGTATTTT.

In this sample, this clone turned up a few times. The chain employs TRBV4-2 and TRBJ2-3, with 9 bases lining up with TRBD1. With 1 base clipped from V and 0 bases from J, the junction kept 5 bases outside the gene matches. The CDR3 length is 17 residues. Per germline, CDR1 LGHNA and CDR2 YNFKEQ. CDR3 DNA: TGTGCCAGCAGCCAAGTTGGGACAGGGCTAAGCACAGATACGCAGTATTTT. Amino acids: CASSQVGTGLSTDTQYF.

J is TRBJ2-7 and V is TRBV15, with D possibly matching TRBD1 (6 bases). Looked up from germline, CDR1 is LNHNV and CDR2 is YYDKDF (reference sequence). The CDR3 sequence is 13 residues long. Trimming left V 0 bases short and J 4 bases short, with 7 bases between. The CDR3 loop is CATSRDQGYEQYF. CDR3 coding DNA: TGTGCCACCAGCAGAGATCAGGGGTACGAGCAGTACTTC. The whole variable domain, remainder taken from reference TRBV15 and TRBJ2-7, is DAMVIQNPRYQVTQFGKPVTLSCSQTLNHNVMYWYQQKSSQAPKLLFHYYDKDFNNEADTPDNFQSRRPNTSFCFLDIRSPGLGDTAMYLCATSRDQGYEQYFGPGTRLTVT.

This clone appeared once. The V gene is TRBV28, the J gene TRBJ2-2; 8 nucleotides agree with TRBD1. This CDR3 is built from 14 residues. Germline CDR1 reads MDHEN; CDR2 reads SYDVKM. Unmatched junction bases numbered 3, after V lost 6 bases and J lost 3 bases. Here the CDR3 reads CASRTGVDTGELFF. In DNA, the CDR3 is TGTGCCAGCAGGACAGGGGTCGACACCGGGGAGCTGTTTTTT.

This clone was counted only a few times. The gene calls are TRBV5-1 and TRBJ2-7, with D hard to call. The CDR3 has 13 amino acids. The germline V and J ends were trimmed by 6 bases and 0 bases, with 10 bases remaining between them. Germline values: CDR1 SGHRS, CDR2 YFSETQ. CDR3 in amino acids: CASTRVGSYEQYF. DNA for the CDR3: TGCGCCAGCACTAGAGTAGGCTCCTACGAGCAGTACTTC.

The chain uses TRBV9 and TRBJ1-1, with a possible D match to TRBD1 (6 bases). The CDR3 totals 14 residues. Looked up from germline, CDR1 is SGDLS and CDR2 is YYNGEE. V lost 4 bases, J lost 5 bases, and 15 bases lay in between. CDR3 in DNA: TGTGCCAGCAGCCCTGGGGGCTATGGTACTGAAGCTTTCTTT. Encoded protein: CASSPGGYGTEAFF. The whole variable domain, filled in from reference TRBV9 and TRBJ1-1, reads DSGVTQTPKHLITATGQRVTLRCSPRSGDLSVYWYQQSLDQGLQFLIQYYNGEERAKGNILERFSAQQFPDLHSELNLSSLELGDSALYFCASSPGGYGTEAFFGQGTRLTVV.

The V and J genes are TRBV3-1 (or the pseudogene TRBV3-2) and TRBJ1-2; D possibly corresponds to TRBD1 (6 bases). The V end was cut by 1 base, the J end by 4 bases, with 16 bases between. The germline V gene encodes CDR1 LGHDT and CDR2 YNNKEL (reference sequence). This CDR3 is built from 16 residues. CDR3 nucleotides: TGTGCCAGCAGCCAAGTCCTGGGGGGGGGCTCCTATGGCTACACCTTC. It encodes CASSQVLGGGSYGYTF.

This chain connects TRBV28 to TRBJ2-7; 9 bases are shared with TRBD2. This CDR3 has 14 amino acids. V dropped 3 bases and J dropped 7; count of bases not matched to a gene: 7. The germline gives CDR1 MDHEN, CDR2 SYDVKM. This chain's CDR3 is CASSFRLAVWEQYF. CDR3 DNA: TGTGCCAGCAGTTTTCGACTAGCGGTGTGGGAGCAGTACTTC.

The V call is TRBV6-5, the J call TRBJ2-5, with D perhaps matching TRBD1 (6 bases). Germline CDR1 reads MNHEY; CDR2 reads SVGAGI. CDR3 length: 14 amino acids. V was clipped by 6 bases and J by 5 bases, with 16 bases between them. The CDR3 DNA sequence: TGTGCCAGCAGGACCAGGACAAGGGGGGAGACCCAGTACTTC. Its protein product is CASRTRTRGETQYF.